This is a list of T cell receptor beta chains from one sample in a study of T cell changes during pregnancy in multiple sclerosis. The repertoire was sequenced with immunoSEQ multiplex PCR; TCRdb's copy has only in-frame clones and lacks some. The sample yields 100,000 to 110,000 clones, roughly 90% seen once. The material sequenced was peripheral blood, taken after pregnancy. The receptors derive from a female donor with multiple sclerosis, enrolled in a pregnancy study. Each CDR3 is given with its conserved first and last residue. A D gene is named only where the DNA matches it firmly. The size field is filled for only some rows; it gives once, few, many or a size class.

TRBJ1-5 TRBD1 TRBV13 NA CASSRQGANQPQHF TGTGCCAGCAGCCGACAGGGGGCAAATCAGCCCCAGCATTTT
TRBJ1-2 NA TRBV6-5 NA CASSYRGSNYGYTF TGTGCCAGCAGTTACCGAGGGTCTAACTATGGCTACACCTTC
TRBJ1-1 NA TRBV18 NA CASSLMGHQNTEAFF TGTGCCAGCTCATTGATGGGACACCAGAACACTGAAGCTTTCTTT
TRBJ1-4 NA TRBV28 once CASSLRNEKLFF TGTGCCAGCAGTTTACGTAATGAAAAACTGTTTTTT
TRBJ2-7 TRBD1 TRBV27 NA CASSLGQGGYEQYF TGTGCCAGCAGTTTGGGACAGGGGGGCTACGAGCAGTACTTC
TRBJ1-6 NA TRBV15 NA CATSRDNWGGSPLHF TGTGCCACCAGCAGAGATAACTGGGGAGGTTCACCCCTCCACTTT
TRBJ1-1 NA TRBV5-1 NA CASRSGVNTEAFF TGCGCCAGCAGATCAGGGGTGAACACTGAAGCTTTCTTT
TRBJ2-7 TRBD2 TRBV2 NA CASRLIGTSGSYEQYF TGTGCCAGCAGACTCATAGGGACTAGCGGATCCTACGAGCAGTACTTC
TRBJ2-1 NA TRBV7-8 NA CASSLGGGRVNEQFF TGTGCCAGCAGCTTAGGGGGGGGGCGGGTCAATGAGCAGTTCTTC
TRBJ2-5 NA TRBV5-1 NA CASSLAGTNQETQYF TGCGCCAGCAGCTTGGCCGGGACAAACCAAGAGACCCAGTACTTC
TRBJ2-5 NA TRBV9 NA CASSVATRGDLGTQYF TGTGCCAGCAGCGTAGCGACCAGGGGGGATTTGGGGACCCAGTACTTC
TRBJ2-1 TRBD2 TRBV2 NA CASRTRSPGTSGLNEQFF TGTGCCAGCAGAACTCGGTCTCCCGGGACTAGCGGGTTGAATGAGCAGTTCTTC
TRBJ2-5 TRBD1 TRBV5-1 NA CASSRGTGGQETQYF TGCGCCAGCAGCCGAGGGACAGGGGGCCAAGAGACCCAGTACTTC
TRBJ2-1 TRBD2 TRBV7-3 NA CASSYGTSGRSHEQFF TGTGCCAGCTCGTACGGGACTAGCGGGAGGTCCCATGAGCAGTTCTTC
TRBJ2-1 NA TRBV4-3 NA CASSQDGGGYHNEQFF TGCGCCAGCAGCCAAGATGGGGGGGGCTACCACAATGAGCAGTTCTTC
TRBJ1-5 TRBD1 TRBV5-1 NA CASSWDSLNQPQHF TGCGCCAGCAGCTGGGACAGCTTGAATCAGCCCCAGCATTTT
TRBJ1-4 NA TRBV18 NA CASSPSRDLYEKLFF TGTGCCAGCTCACCATCGCGGGACCTATATGAAAAACTGTTTTTT
TRBJ1-4 NA TRBV28 NA CASSSTQTGTNEKLFF TGTGCCAGCAGTTCCACCCAAACAGGGACGAATGAAAAACTGTTTTTT
TRBJ2-7 NA TRBV5-5 once CASSLNMVSYEQYF TGTGCCAGCAGCTTGAACATGGTCTCCTACGAGCAGTACTTC
TRBJ2-1 NA TRBV13 NA CASSLGENNEQFF TGTGCCAGCAGCTTAGGGGAGAACAATGAGCAGTTCTTC
TRBJ2-1 NA TRBV2 NA CAKTPTSSYNEQFF TGTGCCAAGACTCCAACAAGCTCCTACAATGAGCAGTTCTTC
TRBJ1-2 NA TRBV9 NA CASSVGGGYGYTF TGTGCCAGCAGCGTAGGGGGGGGCTATGGCTACACCTTC
TRBJ2-1 TRBD2 TRBV9 NA CASSVGSGGAWYNEQFF TGTGCCAGCAGCGTAGGTAGCGGGGGGGCCTGGTACAATGAGCAGTTCTTC
TRBJ1-1 NA TRBV9 NA CASSRGGARGNTEAFF TGTGCCAGCAGTAGAGGGGGGGCTAGGGGGAACACTGAAGCTTTCTTT
TRBJ1-3 NA TRBV5-6 NA CASNGGSAGNTIYF TGTGCCAGCAACGGGGGTTCGGCCGGAAACACCATATATTTT
TRBJ2-5 TRBD1 TRBV6-5 NA CASSYRPGTGETQYF TGTGCCAGCAGTTACCGCCCCGGGACAGGGGAGACCCAGTACTTC
TRBJ2-7 NA TRBV7-2 NA CASSLGPGITYEQYF TGTGCCAGCAGCTTAGGTCCGGGGATTACCTACGAGCAGTACTTC
TRBJ1-1 NA TRBV18 NA CASSPGSDMNTEAFF TGTGCCAGCTCACCCGGGAGCGACATGAACACTGAAGCTTTCTTT
TRBJ1-1 TRBD1 TRBV28 NA CASSQGVTEAFF TGTGCCAGCAGTCAGGGGGTGACTGAAGCTTTCTTT
TRBJ1-6 NA TRBV19 NA CASSEVREADSPLHF TGTGCCAGTAGTGAAGTCAGGGAAGCTGATTCACCCCTCCACTTT
TRBJ2-1 TRBD2 TRBV29-1 NA CSVEGIGREGGLGEQFF TGCAGCGTTGAAGGGATTGGGCGGGAGGGAGGTTTGGGTGAGCAGTTCTTC
TRBJ2-7 NA TRBV7-3 NA CASSSYHGYEQYF TGTGCCAGCAGCTCCTATCACGGCTACGAGCAGTACTTC
TRBJ2-5 TRBD1 TRBV6-1 NA CASSEQGVQTQYF TGTGCCAGCAGTGAGCAGGGGGTCCAGACCCAGTACTTC
TRBJ2-7 TRBD1 TRBV28 NA CASTDRYNEQYF TGTGCCAGCACGGACAGGTACAACGAGCAGTACTTC
TRBJ1-4 NA TRBV10-2 NA CASSLTNEKLFF TGCGCCAGCAGCTTAACTAATGAAAAACTGTTTTTT
TRBJ1-1 NA TRBV28 once CASRRPTGKAFF TGTGCCAGCAGGCGGCCGACGGGTAAAGCTTTCTTT
TRBJ1-1 NA TRBV5-1 NA CASSLERVVNSEAFF TGCGCCAGCAGCTTGGAACGAGTCGTAAATAGTGAAGCTTTCTTT
TRBJ2-1 TRBD2 TRBV19 NA CASKTGATGGPYNEQFF TGTGCCAGTAAAACCGGGGCAACGGGAGGCCCATACAATGAGCAGTTCTTC
TRBJ2-1 NA TRBV7-9 NA CASSRRSATYNEQFF TGTGCCAGCAGCCGAAGGTCAGCGACTTACAATGAGCAGTTCTTC
TRBJ2-7 TRBD1 TRBV5-1 NA CASSPGQGDSSRQYF TGCGCCAGCAGCCCTGGACAGGGAGACAGTAGTAGGCAGTACTTC
TRBJ1-2 TRBD1 TRBV4-1 NA CASSHFFLDRGYGYTF TGCGCCAGCAGCCACTTCTTCCTGGACAGGGGGTATGGCTACACCTTC
TRBJ1-2 NA TRBV19 NA CASVAGSYGYTF TGTGCCAGTGTTGCGGGGAGTTATGGCTACACCTTC
TRBJ1-4 NA TRBV29-1 NA CSVGNSEKLFF TGCAGCGTTGGTAACAGTGAAAAACTGTTTTTT
TRBJ2-7 TRBD2 TRBV4-1 NA CASSLSSGDYEQYF TGCGCCAGCAGCCTGTCTAGCGGGGACTACGAGCAGTACTTC
TRBJ2-1 TRBD1 TRBV5-4 NA CASSLQGRRGEQFF TGTGCCAGCAGCTTACAGGGGAGAAGGGGTGAGCAGTTCTTC
TRBJ2-1 TRBD2 TRBV7-3 NA CASSPSGSSYNEQFF TGTGCCAGCAGCCCAAGCGGGAGCTCCTACAATGAGCAGTTCTTC
TRBJ1-1 TRBD1 TRBV6-6 NA CASRDRGQNTEAFF TGTGCCAGCAGGGACAGGGGACAGAACACTGAAGCTTTCTTT
TRBJ2-5 NA TRBV15 NA CATSRDKGGGQETQYF TGTGCCACCAGCAGAGATAAAGGCGGCGGCCAAGAGACCCAGTACTTC
TRBJ2-7 NA TRBV10-3 once CATGLTLSYEQYF TGTGCCACCGGACTCACACTCTCCTACGAGCAGTACTTC
TRBJ1-2 NA TRBV6-1 NA CASSEGATNYGYTF TGTGCCAGCAGTGAAGGGGCAACTAACTATGGCTACACCTTC
TRBJ2-7 TRBD1 TRBV7-8 NA CASSHDRANSAGDSYEQYF TGTGCCAGCAGCCATGACAGGGCAAACAGTGCTGGAGATTCCTACGAGCAGTACTTC
TRBJ2-1 NA TRBV4-2 NA CASSPTGTRTHNEQFF TGTGCCAGCAGCCCTACCGGGACTCGAACCCACAATGAGCAGTTCTTC
TRBJ1-5 NA TRBV15 NA CATSRGGVGPGNQPQHF TGTGCCACCAGCAGAGGAGGAGTGGGGCCTGGGAATCAGCCCCAGCATTTT
TRBJ1-5 NA TRBV7-2 NA CASSEDSTGNQPQHF TGTGCCAGCAGCGAAGACAGCACTGGCAATCAGCCCCAGCATTTT